This entry lists 8 T cell receptor beta chains sequenced from one sample in a study of beta chain features in type 1 diabetes. Since all of the isolated RNA was reverse transcribed, expressed TCRB transcripts were what got sequenced. TCRdb keeps only in-frame clones here, not all; method: immunoSEQ multiplex PCR. The sample contains 390,000 or so clones, approximately 15% of which appear only once. Specimen: naive CD4+ T cells from blood. Source of these receptors: a man aged 25 to 40 in good health.

This clone showed up just a few times. The rearrangement uses TRBV7-3 and TRBJ2-3, with 7 bases lining up with TRBD2. Trimming cost V 1 base and J 5 bases; bases outside gene matches: 3. CDR1 is SGHTA and CDR2 is FQGTGA in the germline V gene. This CDR3 region has 14 residues. For the CDR3, the DNA is TGTGCCAGCAGCTTAAATCCGGGAGGAGATACGCAGTATTTT. It codes for CASSLNPGGDTQYF.

This clone has a handful of counts. V is TRBV5-4 and J is TRBJ2-7; D remains unclear. With 4 bases removed from V and 0 bases from J, the gap between germline ends came to 2 bases. The germline gives CDR1 SGHNT, CDR2 YYREEE (reference sequence). CDR3 length equals 11 residues. The CDR3 reads CASSTSYEQYV. In nucleotides, the CDR3 is TGTGCCAGCAGCACCTCCTACGAGCAGTACGTC.

This clone was found a few times. The chain recombines TRBV14 with TRBJ1-6, with D possibly matching TRBD1 (5 bases). The V gene's germline CDR1 is SGHDN and CDR2 FVKESK. V lost 0 bases and J lost 10, with 16 bases in between. This CDR3 is 16 amino acids long. The CDR3 sequence: CASSQDSRAGASPLHF. The CDR3 DNA reads as TGTGCCAGCAGCCAAGATAGCAGGGCAGGTGCCTCACCCCTCCACTTT.

Comment on this clone: This same CDR3 is encoded by further DNA sequences in the sample. V gene TRBV15 combines with J gene TRBJ2-5; D remains unclear. Germline V gives CDR1 LNHNV, CDR2 YYDKDF (reference sequence). The CDR3 spans 13 residues. Deletions cut 5 bases from V and 2 bases from J, with 9 bases between. The CDR3 reads CATSRARQETQYF. In DNA form, the CDR3 reads TGTGCCACCAGCCGGGCACGGCAAGAGACCCAGTACTTC.

V is TRBV25-1 and J is TRBJ2-3; no clear D. The CDR3 contains 12 residues. Between the trimmed V and J ends, which lost 4 bases and 4 bases, there was a span of 6 bases. Per germline, CDR1 MGHDK and CDR2 SYGVNS. Here the CDR3 reads CASSVLSDTQYF. CDR3 sequence (DNA): TGTGCCAGCAGTGTTCTTTCAGATACGCAGTATTTT.

The rearrangement uses TRBV10-2 and TRBJ2-4, with TRBD1 matching over 10 bases. This CDR3 contains 13 residues. V lost 6 bases to trimming and J lost 6 bases; unmatched junction nucleotides: 2. Germline V lookup: CDR1 WSHSY, CDR2 SAAADI. In DNA, the CDR3 is TGCGCCAGCAGCGGGGACAGGGGAAACATTCAGTACTTC. Translated: CASSGDRGNIQYF.

The chain couples TRBV9 to TRBJ2-4; 10 nucleotides match TRBD2. The ends lost 3 bases at V and 3 bases at J; junction bases unmatched: 15. The germline V gene encodes CDR1 SGDLS and CDR2 YYNGEE. The CDR3 has 19 residues. The CDR3 bases are TGTGCCAGCAGCGCGAGCCCCATCGCGGCTAGCGGGGGCAAAAACATTCAGTACTTC. This codes for CASSASPIAASGGKNIQYF.

The chain is built from TRBV6-1 and TRBJ2-1; no clear D gene. Germline V gene lookup returns CDR1 MNHNS and CDR2 SASEGT. V lost 3 bases and J 0 bases, leaving 12 bases between the germline ends. This CDR3 is 16 amino acids long. The CDR3 DNA is TGTGCCAGCAGTGAGTTTATGGAAAGCTCCTACAATGAGCAGTTCTTC. This encodes CASSEFMESSYNEQFF.